One and the same sample provided the 25 T cell receptor beta chains below, sequenced in a study of identical twins. TCRdb reprocessed the 5' RACE reads with MiXCR, giving one entry per CDR3 protein. The profile shows roughly 690,000 distinct CDR3 sequences, roughly 6% of them singletons. The specimen was naive T cells sorted from blood. These receptor sequences come from a man between 18 and 29 years old in good health.

Ten or more counts support this clonotype. As DNA, the CDR3 is TGTGCCAGCAGCTTGCTTAGTTCGGATACGCAGTATTTT. Translated, it gives CASSLLSSDTQYF. The rearrangement joins TRBV11-2 to TRBJ2-3; no reliable D call. The CDR3 contains 13 residues. The germline V and J ends were trimmed by 3 bases and 6 bases, with 10 bases remaining between them. From germline, CDR1 is SGHAT and CDR2 FQNNGV.

This clonotype was seen more than once but under ten times. The chain employs TRBV20-1 and TRBJ1-5; D remains unclear. The CDR3 extends over 15 amino acids. Germline loops: CDR1 DFQATT, CDR2 SNEGSKA (reference sequence). V dropped 0 bases and J dropped 2 bases, with 11 bases sitting between them. The CDR3 region has the DNA TGCAGTGCTAGAGACGCCCGGGGAGGCAATCAGCCCCAGCATTTT. Translating it yields CSARDARGGNQPQHF.

This clonotype was counted ten times or more. The rearrangement uses TRBV18 and TRBJ2-4, with D perhaps TRBD1 (6 bases). Between the trimmed V and J ends, which lost 4 bases and 6 bases, there was a span of 16 bases. CDR1 and CDR2 from the germline V gene are KGHSH and LQKENI. The CDR3 has 15 residues. CDR3 loop: CASSLPGQSRNIQYF. In DNA form, the CDR3 reads TGTGCCAGCTCACTCCCGGGACAAAGCAGAAACATTCAGTACTTC.

This clonotype was seen more than once but under ten times. V usage is TRBV20-1 and J usage is TRBJ2-3; 8 bases match TRBD2. V was clipped by 4 bases and J by 3 bases; unmatched bases: 6. The germline gives CDR1 DFQATT, CDR2 SNEGSKA (reference sequence). This CDR3 comprises 14 residues. In DNA, the CDR3 is TGCAGTGCTATACGGGAGGGCCGGACAGATACGCAGTATTTT. It specifies CSAIREGRTDTQYF.

V and J are TRBV27 and TRBJ2-7, with 11 positions matching TRBD2. V lost 6 bases, J lost 4 bases, and 5 bases stayed unmatched. Germline loops: CDR1 MNHEY, CDR2 SMNVEV (reference sequence). This CDR3 region has 14 residues. The CDR3 protein is CASRKGLAVYEQYF. The CDR3 DNA is TGTGCCAGCAGAAAGGGACTAGCGGTTTACGAGCAGTACTTC.

This clonotype was counted at least ten times. The chain has TRBV24-1 and TRBJ2-5; D gene unclear. From germline, CDR1 is KGHDR and CDR2 SFDVKD. V was pared by 0 bases and J by 4 bases, with 2 bases between. The CDR3 contains 12 residues. The CDR3 DNA sequence: TGTGCCACCAGTGATTTGTTAGAGACCCAGTACTTC. Translating it yields CATSDLLETQYF.

The table lists this clonotype with many counts. The chain carries TRBV7-9 and TRBJ1-5, with D perhaps matching TRBD1 (5 bases). CDR1 is SEHNR, CDR2 FQNEAQ, per germline (reference sequence). This CDR3 comprises 17 residues. Trimming removed 1 base at V and 5 bases at J, with 18 bases between. The CDR3 sequence is CASSLGGRGSTHQPQHF. CDR3 DNA: TGTGCCAGCAGCTTAGGGGGTCGGGGGTCGACCCATCAGCCCCAGCATTTT.

In its sample, this clonotype was seen many times. The chain links TRBV27 to TRBJ2-5; D is unclear. Trimming pared 9 bases from V and 3 bases from J, leaving 2 bases between. This CDR3 has 9 amino acids. Germline V gives CDR1 MNHEY, CDR2 SMNVEV (reference sequence). The CDR3 sequence: CAREETQYF. CDR3 coding DNA: TGTGCCAGGGAAGAGACCCAGTACTTC.

This chain links TRBV12-3 or TRBV12-4 with TRBJ1-5; D remains unclear. This CDR3 spans 16 amino acids. V was shortened by 3 bases and J by 7 bases, with 19 bases between the two germline ends. The CDR3 DNA sequence: TGTGCCAGCAGTTTGAGTGCGCCGTGGGCCGGACAGCCCCAGCATTTT. Translating it yields CASSLSAPWAGQPQHF.

The table lists this clonotype with many counts. V usage is TRBV10-3 and J usage is TRBJ2-3; 12 bases line up with TRBD2. The CDR3 spans 15 residues. V gave up 4 bases and J gave up 4 bases; unmatched junction bases: 3. The germline CDR1 and CDR2 sequences are ENHRY and SYGVKD. For the CDR3, the DNA is TGTGCCATCAGTGGGACTAGCGGGACCCCAGATACGCAGTATTTT. Translating it yields CAISGTSGTPDTQYF.

This clonotype occurred a few times. The chain employs TRBV20-1 and TRBJ2-5, with D unresolved. Germline values: CDR1 DFQATT, CDR2 SNEGSKA (reference sequence). The CDR3 spans 15 residues. V lost 0 bases and J 1 base, leaving 12 bases between the germline ends. CDR3 region: CSARDGRAPQETQYF. The CDR3 coding sequence is TGCAGTGCTAGAGATGGTAGGGCCCCCCAAGAGACCCAGTACTTC.

This clonotype was found a few times. V and J are TRBV6-5 and TRBJ2-3; perhaps TRBD2 as D (6 bases). The CDR3 totals 15 residues. Trimming shortened V by 4 bases and J by 4 bases, and 15 bases separated the two germline ends. The V gene's germline CDR1 is MNHEY and CDR2 SVGAGI. The CDR3 reads CASSWGGVYADTQYF. As DNA, the CDR3 is TGTGCCAGCAGTTGGGGAGGAGTGTACGCAGATACGCAGTATTTT.

This clonotype was seen repeatedly, ten times or more. The CDR3 coding sequence is TGTGCCACAGGGTCGCTTCTTAGCACAGATACGCAGTATTTT. Translation: CATGSLLSTDTQYF. The V and J genes are TRBV7-2 and TRBJ2-3; perhaps TRBD1 as D (5 bases). V lost 10 bases, J lost 0 bases, and 14 bases lay in between. The V gene's germline CDR1 is SGHTA and CDR2 FQGNSA. The CDR3 is 14 amino acids.

This clonotype has just a few counts. The genes are TRBV2 and TRBJ2-7; 7 bases map to TRBD2. In germline, CDR1 is SNHLY, CDR2 FYNNEI. The CDR3 is made up of 14 amino acids. J gave up 1 base and V 1 base, and 1 base lay outside the gene matches. The CDR3 region has the DNA TGTGCCAGCAGTGAAGGGACTAGGTCCTACGAGCAGTACTTC. Protein: CASSEGTRSYEQYF.

This clonotype has ten or more counts. J is TRBJ1-5 and V is TRBV6-2 or TRBV6-3; D not resolved. This CDR3 region has 14 residues. The V end was cut by 2 bases, the J end by 0 bases, with 5 bases between. In germline, CDR1 is MNHEY, CDR2 SVGEGT. The CDR3 DNA is TGTGCCAGCAGTTACACGGCTAGCAATCAGCCCCAGCATTTT. It specifies CASSYTASNQPQHF.

The sample holds a few counts of this clonotype. The chain employs TRBV19 and TRBJ2-5; D is unclear. Germline CDR1 is LNHDA and CDR2 is SQIVND (reference sequence). Trimming removed 3 bases at V and 1 base at J, with 6 bases between. The CDR3 sequence is 13 residues long. DNA of the CDR3: TGTGCCAGTAGTATTGGTTTCCAAGAGACCCAGTACTTC. The encoded protein is CASSIGFQETQYF.

This clonotype showed up many times. The J gene is TRBJ2-7, the V gene TRBV12-3 or TRBV12-4, with D unclear. There are 12 residues in the CDR3. The V gene lost 6 bases and the J gene lost 7 bases, with 13 bases spanning the gap. CDR3 protein: CASSPELGEQYV. CDR3 DNA: TGTGCCAGCAGCCCAGAACTGGGAGAGCAGTACGTC.

This clonotype was recorded at least ten times. V gene TRBV12-3 or TRBV12-4 combines with J gene TRBJ2-7; 8 bases are a match to TRBD1. After removal of 6 bases from V and 5 bases from J, the junction contained 6 bases not matched to a gene. The CDR3 covers 13 residues. CDR3 in amino acids: CASSRDRLHEQYF. DNA of the CDR3: TGTGCCAGCAGCCGGGACAGGTTACACGAGCAGTACTTC.

This clonotype was detected only a few times. The chain employs TRBV30 and TRBJ2-5; D unclear. This CDR3 region has 13 residues. V shed 2 bases and J shed 5 bases, with 12 bases lying between them. Germline V gene lookup returns CDR1 GTSNPN and CDR2 SVGIG (reference sequence). Written as DNA, the CDR3 is TGTGCCTGGAGTCGGGCAGGATATGAGACCCAGTACTTC. Protein sequence: CAWSRAGYETQYF.

Only a few counts were recorded for this clonotype. The rearrangement uses TRBV11-2 and TRBJ2-2; D gene ambiguous. Trimming removed 3 bases at V and 1 base at J, with 12 bases between. Germline V gives CDR1 SGHAT, CDR2 FQNNGV. The CDR3 totals 16 residues. This CDR3 reads CASSLVRALNTGELFF. As DNA, the CDR3 is TGTGCCAGCAGCTTGGTTCGAGCCCTGAACACCGGGGAGCTGTTTTTT.

This clonotype occurred a few times. The chain has TRBV20-1 and TRBJ2-6; the D gene could be TRBD1 or TRBD2 (5 bases each). Germline values: CDR1 DFQATT, CDR2 SNEGSKA (reference sequence). V was pared by 5 bases and J by 2 bases, with 10 bases between. The CDR3 length is 14 residues. CDR3 nucleotides: TGCAGTGCTTCCGGGGCTACTGGGGCCAACGTCCTGACTTTC. Its translation: CSASGATGANVLTF.

The CDR3 nucleotides read TGTGCCAGCAGCCCCGAGGGAGGGAGCTACACAGATACGCAGTATTTT. Translation gives CASSPEGGSYTDTQYF. The chain joins TRBV9 to TRBJ2-3, with 7 bases that match TRBD2. The CDR3 loop spans 16 amino acids. Unmatched junction bases numbered 10, after V lost 4 bases and J lost 2 bases. Germline loops: CDR1 SGDLS, CDR2 YYNGEE.

This clonotype was seen ten or more times. The chain carries TRBV5-1 and TRBJ1-1; D is perhaps TRBD1 (5 bases). Germline values: CDR1 SGHRS, CDR2 YFSETQ. V shed 0 bases and J shed 6 bases, with 18 bases lying between them. The length of the CDR3 is 16 residues. The CDR3 loop is CASSLAVGQPSAEAFF. Written as DNA, the CDR3 is TGCGCCAGCAGCTTGGCTGTGGGGCAGCCGAGCGCTGAAGCTTTCTTT.

The chain recombines TRBV7-7 with TRBJ2-2; D is unresolved. Trimming left V 5 bases short and J 6 bases short, with 10 bases between. The CDR3 totals 13 residues. Germline loops: CDR1 SSHAT, CDR2 FNYEAQ (reference sequence). This chain's CDR3 is CASSPDGSGELFF. CDR3 coding DNA: TGTGCCAGCAGCCCGGACGGATCCGGGGAGCTGTTTTTT.

This clonotype was counted many times. The V gene is TRBV12-3 or TRBV12-4, the J gene TRBJ1-6; 7 positions agree with TRBD1. The V gene end was trimmed by 5 bases and the J gene end by 7 bases; junction bases not matched to a gene: 11. The CDR3 contains 16 residues. CDR3 in DNA: TGTGCCAGCAGTGACCGGGGGACAGTGGCCAATTCACCCCTCCACTTT. It specifies CASSDRGTVANSPLHF.